This entry is about one T cell receptor beta chain. This entry belongs to a study of T cell changes during pregnancy in multiple sclerosis. This CDR3 has 14 residues. V dropped 9 bases and J dropped 2; count of bases not matched to a gene: 8. Germline values: CDR1 LNHDA, CDR2 SQIVND (reference sequence). Sequencing was performed with immunoSEQ multiplex PCR; in TCRdb, only in-frame clones are kept and a portion is missing. The sample carries fewer than 85,000 clones, roughly 90% recorded once. The source is a female donor with multiple sclerosis, enrolled in a pregnancy study. Here the sequenced sample was peripheral blood, taken in the second trimester of pregnancy. J is TRBJ2-7 and V is TRBV19; 9 positions agree with TRBD1. The CDR3 loop reads CASGSGTGTYEQYF. CDR3 coding DNA: TGTGCCAGCGGATCCGGGACAGGGACCTACGAGCAGTACTTC.